The next 11 T cell receptor beta chains were all read from a single sample in a study of T cells after yellow fever vaccination. TCRdb reprocessed the 5' RACE reads with MiXCR, giving one entry per CDR3 protein. Among hundreds of thousands of distinct CDR3 sequences listed, about 3.5% were seen once. The sequences come from PBMCs, collected on the day of the yellow fever booster vaccination. These receptor sequences come from a man aged 18 to 30 who received the YFV17D yellow fever vaccine.

Many counts were recorded for this clonotype. The genes are TRBV10-3 and TRBJ2-5, with TRBD1 identical over 9 bases. Losses at the gene ends were 6 bases for V and 4 bases for J; bases not matched to a gene: 9. Per the germline V gene, CDR1 is ENHRY and CDR2 is SYGVKD. The CDR3 contains 15 residues. CDR3 amino acids: CAIRTGTGLLETQYF. CDR3 DNA sequence: TGTGCCATCAGGACCGGGACAGGGCTCTTAGAGACCCAGTACTTC.

This clonotype was seen many times. This chain joins TRBV9 and TRBJ2-1; 12 bases line up with TRBD2. CDR3 length equals 15 residues. Per germline, CDR1 SGDLS and CDR2 YYNGEE. After removal of 0 bases from V and 5 bases from J, the junction contained 0 bases not matched to a gene. The CDR3 sequence: CASSVGLAGDNEQFF. The CDR3 DNA is TGTGCCAGCAGCGTAGGACTAGCGGGGGACAATGAGCAGTTCTTC.

This clonotype was seen only a few times. The chain joins TRBV27 to TRBJ2-1, with a tentative D call TRBD2 (6 bases). Germline-derived CDR1 and CDR2 are MNHEY and SMNVEV (reference sequence). The length of the CDR3 is 17 residues. V lost 4 bases and J lost 5, with 21 bases in between. The CDR3 DNA reads TGTGCCAGCAGTTCTGGGGCGGGGAGTCATCTTAACAATGAGCAGTTCTTC. It specifies CASSSGAGSHLNNEQFF.

There are many counts of this clonotype. The rearrangement links TRBV18 to TRBJ1-1; no firm D call. CDR1 and CDR2 from the germline V gene are KGHSH and LQKENI. This CDR3 is built from 16 residues. Between the trimmed V and J ends, which lost 3 bases and 1 base, there was a span of 15 bases. The chain's CDR3 is CASSPGRTIQNTEAFF. The CDR3 nucleotides are TGTGCCAGCTCACCGGGCCGGACCATTCAGAACACTGAAGCTTTCTTT. The entire variable domain, with the rest obtained from reference TRBV18 and TRBJ1-1, is as follows: NAGVMQNPRHLVRRRGQEARLRCSPMKGHSHVYWYRQLPEEGLKFMVYLQKENIIDESGMPKERFSAEFPKEGPSILRIQQVVRGDSAAYFCASSPGRTIQNTEAFFGQGTRLTVV.

The chain couples TRBV20-1 to TRBJ1-2, with D unclear. In germline, CDR1 is DFQATT, CDR2 SNEGSKA (reference sequence). The CDR3 has 13 residues. The V end was cut by 3 bases, the J end by 2 bases, with 10 bases between. CDR3 sequence (DNA): TGCAGTGCTAGGGACGGCGGAAACTATGGCTACACCTTC. Encoded protein: CSARDGGNYGYTF.

There are a few counts of this clonotype. A much larger clone lies one base from this, so it may be a read error. CDR3 sequence: CASRSPASLETQYF. The DNA of the CDR3 is TGTGCCAGCAGGTCCCCGGCGAGCCTAGAGACCCAGTACTTC. This chain uses TRBV27 with TRBJ2-5; D unclear. Trimming shortened V by 6 bases and J by 4 bases, and 15 bases separated the two germline ends. The CDR3 is 14 residues long. Germline values: CDR1 MNHEY, CDR2 SMNVEV (reference sequence).

This clonotype was seen ten or more times. The V call is TRBV10-2, the J call TRBJ2-7; unclear D gene. The CDR3 has 14 amino acids. The germline V gene encodes CDR1 WSHSY and CDR2 SAAADI. V was shortened by 3 bases and J by 3 bases, with 12 bases between the two germline ends. DNA for the CDR3: TGCGCCAGCAGTGAAGGGTCGCTATTCTACGAGCAGTACTTC. Protein product: CASSEGSLFYEQYF.

This clonotype was seen many times. V gene TRBV6-5 combines with J gene TRBJ2-5, with 11 bases identical to TRBD1. The V gene end was trimmed by 2 bases and the J gene end by 0 bases; junction bases not matched to a gene: 5. The CDR3 consists of 17 residues. The germline V gene has CDR1 MNHEY and CDR2 SVGAGI. CDR3 DNA sequence: TGTGCCAGCAGTTACGCCGGGACAGGGGGTTACCAAGAGACCCAGTACTTC. It is translated as CASSYAGTGGYQETQYF.

Comments on this clonotype: A clone one base away is much larger, so this may be a read error. The chain recombines TRBV7-9 with TRBJ1-2; D ambiguous. With 4 bases removed from V and 1 base from J, the gap between germline ends came to 7 bases. This CDR3 is built from 13 residues. Germline loops: CDR1 SEHNR, CDR2 FQNEAQ (reference sequence). Here the CDR3 DNA reads TGTGCCAGCAGCTCGTATATTAACTATGGCTACACCTTC. The encoded protein is CASSSYINYGYTF.

This clonotype was counted only a few times. J is TRBJ2-3 and V is TRBV29-1, with D unresolved. The CDR3 length is 13 residues. CDR1 and CDR2 from the germline V gene are SQVTM and ANQGSEA. Deletions cut 7 bases from V and 1 base from J, with 12 bases between. The CDR3 sequence: CSARLDGTDTQYF. DNA of the CDR3: TGCAGCGCCCGCTTGGATGGCACAGATACGCAGTATTTT.

This clonotype was seen many times. This chain uses TRBV7-8 with TRBJ2-7; unclear D gene. CDR3 size: 13 residues. V was cut by 5 bases and J by 2 bases, with 10 bases left in between. Germline CDR1 is SGHVS and CDR2 is FQNEAQ. CDR3 protein: CASSPQNTYEQYF. The CDR3 nucleotides read TGTGCCAGCAGCCCGCAGAATACCTACGAGCAGTACTTC.